This T cell receptor beta chain appears in the sequencing data of a study of T cell responses to AZD1222 COVID-19 vaccine. Study at large: Pooling was applied to second doses at about 4 or about 12 weeks. Points from the study as a whole: A mostly white British donor set with more females was recruited, and clonal diversity was possibly underestimated. Vaccine-associated CD4 TCRs spanned spike, dominant at 160-218 and 743-854.

On this clone: Its antigen remains unknown.

Produced via immunoSEQ multiplex PCR; TCRdb's table is partial and in-frame only. Of more than 100,000 clones listed, around 82% were seen once; the top ten hold about 6.2%. Germline assignment: CDR1 MDHEN and CDR2 SYDVKM. This CDR3 contains 17 residues. Losses at the gene ends were 0 bases for V and 5 bases for J; bases not matched to a gene: 7. This rearrangement joins TRBV28 to TRBJ2-3; 11 bases are a match to TRBD2. This TCR was sampled from an adult in good health. Sequences were derived from peripheral blood, sampled on day 0 of AZD1222 vaccination. DNA for the CDR3: TGTGCCAGCAGTTTATGGGCTAGCGGGGGGATCGGAGATACGCAGTATTTT. It is translated as CASSLWASGGIGDTQYF.